A single sample is the source of the 15 T cell receptor beta chains below, sequenced in a study of CD8 T cells in Susac syndrome. It was with random hexamers that roughly 0.5 to 1 ug RNA was reverse transcribed. MiXCR was run by TCRdb on the immunoSEQ multiplex PCR reads, yielding one entry per CDR3 protein. This sample has around 300,000 distinct CDR3 sequences; 70% to 90% occur once, and the top ten carry about 0.22%. The specimen was CD8+ T cells from PBMCs. These receptors came from a human donor with multiple sclerosis.

This clonotype was seen a handful of times. V usage is TRBV27 and J usage is TRBJ2-7; D gene uncertain. The CDR3 consists of 13 residues. Trimming removed 5 bases at V and 2 bases at J, with 10 bases between. The V gene's germline CDR1 is MNHEY and CDR2 SMNVEV (reference sequence). In nucleotides, the CDR3 is TGTGCCAGCAGTGCAGGCCGAGCCTACGAGCAGTACTTC. It specifies CASSAGRAYEQYF.

V usage is TRBV27 and J usage is TRBJ2-7; D is possibly TRBD1 (5 bases). The CDR3 contains 14 residues. Between the trimmed V and J ends, which lost 0 bases and 4 bases, there was a span of 10 bases. Germline CDR1 reads MNHEY; CDR2 reads SMNVEV (reference sequence). CDR3 residues: CASSLSGRTYEQYF. The DNA for the CDR3 is TGTGCCAGCAGTTTATCCGGCAGGACATACGAGCAGTACTTC.

The chain has TRBV20-1 and TRBJ2-4, with unresolved D. Trimming took 2 bases from V and 0 from J, leaving 5 bases between them. There are 13 residues in the CDR3. The V gene's germline CDR1 is DFQATT and CDR2 SNEGSKA (reference sequence). CDR3 bases: TGCAGTGCTAGACAGAAAGCCAAAAACATTCAGTACTTC. Translating it yields CSARQKAKNIQYF.

The CDR3 sequence is CASSLYVDTEAFF. CDR3 DNA: TGTGCCAGCAGTTTATATGTAGACACTGAAGCTTTCTTT. The rearrangement links TRBV28 to TRBJ1-1; D uncertain. The CDR3 totals 13 residues. V lost 1 base to trimming and J lost 3 bases, with 6 bases between them. CDR1 is MDHEN, CDR2 SYDVKM, per germline.

The rearrangement uses TRBV6-5 and TRBJ2-3; D may be TRBD1 or TRBD2 (5 bases each). This CDR3 is built from 14 residues. The V gene's germline CDR1 is MNHEY and CDR2 SVGAGI. Deletions cut 7 bases from V and 1 base from J, with 12 bases between. DNA of the CDR3: TGTGCCAGCACGAGGGACGCTCGCACAGATACGCAGTATTTT. Translation: CASTRDARTDTQYF.

V is TRBV4-2 and J is TRBJ2-1, with D possibly being TRBD2 (5 bases). This CDR3 has 16 amino acids. Trimming shortened V by 0 bases and J by 1 base, and 10 bases separated the two germline ends. Germline values: CDR1 LGHNA, CDR2 YNFKEQ. The DNA of the CDR3 is TGTGCCAGCAGCCAAGACGAGGGCGGTTCCTACAATGAGCAGTTCTTC. Translating it yields CASSQDEGGSYNEQFF.

This clonotype has only one observation. The CDR3 reads CASSPGTGGLGLEQYF. The DNA of the CDR3 is TGCGCCAGCAGCCCCGGGACAGGGGGTTTAGGGCTGGAGCAGTACTTC. The rearrangement uses TRBV4-3 and TRBJ2-7; 11 nucleotides agree with TRBD1. Per germline, CDR1 LGHNA and CDR2 YSLEER. The CDR3 loop spans 16 amino acids. Trimming cost V 4 bases and J 7 bases; bases outside gene matches: 12.

The rearrangement links TRBV27 to TRBJ2-7, with D unclear. V lost 7 bases to trimming and J lost 2 bases, with 15 bases between them. Germline V CDR1 and CDR2: MNHEY, SMNVEV (reference sequence). The CDR3 sequence is 14 residues long. The CDR3 reads CASNPKGGPYEQYF. CDR3 coding DNA: TGTGCCAGCAATCCTAAGGGCGGACCCTACGAGCAGTACTTC.

CDR3 in amino acids: CSARDFKGLAGVRPYTDTQYF. The CDR3 bases are TGCAGTGCTAGAGATTTTAAGGGACTAGCGGGAGTTCGCCCCTACACAGATACGCAGTATTTT. The chain uses TRBV20-1 and TRBJ2-3; TRBD2 matches at 14 bases. The CDR3 covers 21 residues. Germline assignment: CDR1 DFQATT and CDR2 SNEGSKA (reference sequence). The J segment lost 2 bases and the V segment lost 0 bases, leaving 16 bases of the junction unmatched.

V usage is TRBV6-5 and J usage is TRBJ2-5; no clear D gene. From germline, CDR1 is MNHEY and CDR2 SVGAGI. Trimming took off 4 bases at V and 2 bases at J, with 14 bases between the two ends. The CDR3 contains 15 residues. The CDR3 protein is CASSFSDGRQETQYF. The CDR3 nucleotides are TGTGCCAGCAGTTTCTCGGACGGCCGACAAGAGACCCAGTACTTC.

This chain joins TRBV3-1 and TRBJ1-1; D uncertain. This CDR3 is 15 amino acids long. Per the germline V gene, CDR1 is LGHDT and CDR2 is YNNKEL (reference sequence). V dropped 0 bases and J dropped 0 bases, with 8 bases sitting between them. CDR3 sequence: CASSQDRPMNTEAFF. The CDR3, as DNA: TGTGCCAGCAGCCAAGATCGGCCTATGAACACTGAAGCTTTCTTT.

V usage is TRBV7-6 and J usage is TRBJ2-2; no reliable D call. Looked up from germline, CDR1 is SGHVS and CDR2 is FNYEAQ. V was trimmed by 5 bases and J by 6 bases, leaving 7 bases between them. The CDR3 runs 12 residues. The CDR3 region has the DNA TGTGCCAGCAGCCCGTTTTCCGGGGAGCTGTTTTTT. Translation: CASSPFSGELFF.

This sequence joins TRBV4-3 and TRBJ2-5; 12 positions match TRBD2. Germline V gene lookup returns CDR1 LGHNA and CDR2 YSLEER. The CDR3 consists of 16 residues. Losses at the gene ends were 1 base for V and 5 bases for J; bases not matched to a gene: 5. The CDR3 loop reads CASSQGTSGASETQYF. In DNA form, the CDR3 reads TGCGCCAGCAGCCAAGGGACTAGCGGGGCCTCCGAGACCCAGTACTTC.

The CDR3 protein is CASNRDTGEETQYF. The CDR3 coding sequence is TGTGCCAGCAACCGGGACACCGGTGAAGAGACCCAGTACTTC. This chain uses TRBV3-1 with TRBJ2-5, with D possibly matching TRBD1 (6 bases). V was clipped by 7 bases and J by 3 bases, with 15 bases between them. This CDR3 is 14 amino acids long. Looked up from germline, CDR1 is LGHDT and CDR2 is YNNKEL (reference sequence).

V gene TRBV4-3 combines with J gene TRBJ2-1; 7 bases align to TRBD2. CDR3 size: 15 residues. V gave up 0 bases and J gave up 10 bases; unmatched junction bases: 9. The germline V gene has CDR1 LGHNA and CDR2 YSLEER. The CDR3 DNA is TGCGCCAGCAGCCAAGATTGGGGGGGGTCGTGGGAGCAGTTCTTC. This sequence encodes CASSQDWGGSWEQFF.